This passage covers 28 T cell receptor beta chains from one sample sequenced in a study of T-cell reconstitution after alpha-beta-depleted transplantation in children. Unique molecular identifiers were built into the TCRbeta library. Each CDR3 protein gets one entry after TCRdb re-called the PCR reads with MiXCR. The sample includes about 58,000 distinct CDR3 sequences, approximately 43% seen only once; the top ten take less than 98%. Sequencing used PBMCs, mostly from graft donor cells, obtained 360 days after TCRalphabeta/CD19-depleted stem cell transplant. These TCRs come from a male patient younger than 18 who had a stem cell transplant for acute lymphoblastic leukemia, so the T cells may come from the graft donor.

V gene TRBV7-9 combines with J gene TRBJ2-2; possible D gene TRBD1, 5 bases. Trimming shortened V by 3 bases and J by 6 bases, and 8 bases separated the two germline ends. The length of the CDR3 is 13 residues. Germline V gene lookup returns CDR1 SEHNR and CDR2 FQNEAQ (reference sequence). This CDR3 reads CASSFRGPGELFF. DNA of the CDR3: TGTGCCAGCAGCTTTAGGGGCCCCGGGGAGCTGTTTTTT.

For the CDR3, the DNA is TGTGCCAGCAGAAGGACAGGGGGTGGCTACGAGCAGTACTTC. It codes for CASRRTGGGYEQYF. The chain employs TRBV27 and TRBJ2-7; 10 bases fit TRBD1. The germline CDR1 and CDR2 sequences are MNHEY and SMNVEV (reference sequence). The CDR3 runs to 14 residues. Losses at the gene ends were 6 bases for V and 3 bases for J; bases not matched to a gene: 5.

This chain connects TRBV29-1 to TRBJ2-7, with 8 nucleotides matching TRBD1. V shed 6 bases, J shed 2 bases, and the junction held 3 bases outside the gene matches. The CDR3 totals 12 residues. CDR1 SQVTM and CDR2 ANQGSEA come from the germline V gene. CDR3: CSVGQDPYEQYF. The CDR3 region has the DNA TGCAGCGTGGGACAGGATCCCTACGAGCAGTACTTC.

The V and J genes are TRBV7-3 and TRBJ2-1, with no clear D. The CDR3 spans 14 residues. Germline CDR1 and CDR2: SGHTA and FQGTGA. The V gene lost 2 bases and the J gene lost 7 bases, with 12 bases spanning the gap. This CDR3 reads CASSLSAKVNEQFF. The CDR3 DNA reads TGTGCCAGCAGCTTATCCGCCAAGGTGAATGAGCAGTTCTTC.

This rearrangement joins TRBV9 to TRBJ2-1; D uncertain. The CDR3 has 16 residues. Germline V gene data show CDR1 as SGDLS and CDR2 as YYNGEE. The ends were cut back, 2 bases at V and 0 bases at J, with 12 bases in the middle. This CDR3 reads CASSVLQLPSYNEQFF. CDR3 coding DNA: TGTGCCAGCAGCGTTCTACAACTTCCCTCCTACAATGAGCAGTTCTTC.

This clonotype was seen more than once but under ten times. The J gene is TRBJ2-7, the V gene TRBV29-1, with D possibly being TRBD1 (5 bases). Germline V CDR1 and CDR2: SQVTM, ANQGSEA. The CDR3 spans 11 residues. V lost 5 bases, J lost 1 base, and 6 bases lay in between. The CDR3 protein is CSVQGSYEQYF. In nucleotides, the CDR3 is TGCAGCGTTCAGGGATCCTACGAGCAGTACTTC.

DNA for the CDR3: TGTGCCAGCAGAACGACTAGCGGGAGGTACAATGAGCAGTTCTTC. Translated: CASRTTSGRYNEQFF. V and J are TRBV28 and TRBJ2-1; 13 nucleotides match TRBD2. V shed 6 bases and J 4 bases; nucleotides not matched to a gene: 3. The CDR3 extends over 15 amino acids. Germline V gene lookup returns CDR1 MDHEN and CDR2 SYDVKM.

This rearrangement joins TRBV7-8 to TRBJ2-3, with TRBD1 identical over 9 bases. With V trimmed by 2 bases and J by 3 bases, 9 bases remained unmatched. This CDR3 is 17 amino acids long. Germline CDR1 is SGHVS and CDR2 is FQNEAQ. The CDR3 sequence is CASSLPIQGAITDTQYF. The CDR3 bases are TGTGCCAGCAGCTTACCTATACAGGGGGCGATAACAGATACGCAGTATTTT.

The rearrangement uses TRBV7-6 and TRBJ1-2; D is unclear. The V end was cut by 4 bases, the J end by 4 bases, with 10 bases between. CDR3 length: 13 residues. Per the germline V gene, CDR1 is SGHVS and CDR2 is FNYEAQ. The CDR3 loop is CASSSLVGYGYTF. The CDR3 region has the DNA TGTGCCAGCAGCTCCCTCGTTGGCTATGGCTACACCTTC. The entire variable domain, with the rest obtained from reference TRBV7-6 and TRBJ1-2, is as follows: GAGVSQSPRYKVTKRGQDVALRCDPISGHVSLYWYRQALGQGPEFLTYFNYEAQQDKSGLPNDRFSAERPEGSISTLTIQRTEQRDSAMYRCASSSLVGYGYTFGSGTRLTVV.

CDR3 in amino acids: CASSWLAAYYNEQFF. The CDR3 region has the DNA TGTGCCAGCAGCTGGCTAGCGGCATACTACAATGAGCAGTTCTTC. The rearrangement uses TRBV5-5 and TRBJ2-1; 7 bases align to TRBD2. CDR1 and CDR2 (germline): SGHKS, YYEKEE (reference sequence). This CDR3 spans 15 amino acids. Losses at the gene ends were 3 bases for V and 3 bases for J; bases not matched to a gene: 6.

The table lists this clonotype with a few counts. The rearrangement links TRBV28 to TRBJ2-7, with D unresolved. The CDR3 runs to 13 residues. V dropped 7 bases and J dropped 0 bases, with 10 bases sitting between them. The V gene's germline CDR1 is MDHEN and CDR2 SYDVKM. The CDR3 nucleotides read TGTGCCAGCACTCTACCAGGCTCCTACGAGCAGTACTTC. Translation gives CASTLPGSYEQYF.

The chain carries TRBV5-1 and TRBJ1-5; D perhaps matches TRBD1 (5 bases). Germline V gene sequence: CDR1 SGHRS, CDR2 YFSETQ. The CDR3 has 17 amino acids. With 1 base removed from V and 4 bases from J, the gap between germline ends came to 18 bases. The CDR3 nucleotides read TGCGCCAGCAGCTTGCGAGCAGGGCAGGAACTTAATCAGCCCCAGCATTTT. Translated: CASSLRAGQELNQPQHF.

The chain combines TRBV4-1 with TRBJ2-1; D is unresolved. The CDR3 is 15 amino acids. V lost 4 bases, J lost 5 bases, and 15 bases lay in between. CDR1 MGHRA and CDR2 YSYEKL come from the germline V gene. The CDR3 is CASSLKSWAHNEQFF. The CDR3 DNA reads TGCGCCAGCAGCCTAAAGAGTTGGGCTCACAATGAGCAGTTCTTC.

This clonotype came up a few times. The J gene is TRBJ2-7, the V gene TRBV11-2, with 11 bases matching TRBD2. The ends lost 5 bases at V and 5 bases at J; junction bases unmatched: 17. This CDR3 is built from 18 residues. Germline V CDR1 and CDR2: SGHAT, FQNNGV. For the CDR3, the DNA is TGTGCCAGCAGCATAATAGTGGGGGAAACTAGCGGGAGAAACGAGCAGTACTTC. Translation: CASSIIVGETSGRNEQYF.

This clonotype has only a few counts. This chain links TRBV24-1 with TRBJ2-3, with 15 bases matching TRBD2. Germline loops: CDR1 KGHDR, CDR2 SFDVKD. Trimming took 4 bases from V and 0 from J; bases not matched to a gene: 1. This CDR3 region has 17 residues. Here the CDR3 reads CATSDGLAGGSTDTQYF. CDR3 in DNA: TGTGCCACCAGTGACGGACTAGCGGGAGGGAGCACAGATACGCAGTATTTT.

The rearrangement uses TRBV28 and TRBJ2-7; the match to TRBD1 covers 8 bases. V lost 6 bases to trimming and J lost 2 bases; unmatched junction nucleotides: 6. This CDR3 has 14 amino acids. Germline V CDR1 and CDR2: MDHEN, SYDVKM. The CDR3 is CASRSGTGPYEQYF. The CDR3 DNA reads TGTGCCAGCAGGTCCGGGACAGGACCCTACGAGCAGTACTTC.

The chain links TRBV6-6 to TRBJ1-1; D might be TRBD1 (5 bases). The CDR3 loop spans 13 amino acids. Germline CDR1 is MNHNY and CDR2 is SVGAGI (reference sequence). V shed 2 bases and J shed 4 bases, with 8 bases lying between them. For the CDR3, the DNA is TGTGCCAGCAGTTACACTGGGACCACTGAAGCTTTCTTT. It codes for CASSYTGTTEAFF.

The J gene is TRBJ2-3, the V gene TRBV24-1; 9 bases match TRBD2. The germline V gene encodes CDR1 KGHDR and CDR2 SFDVKD. The junction had 1 base not matched to a gene; V was cut back by 1 base and J by 0 bases. The CDR3 contains 16 residues. The CDR3 DNA is TGTGCCACCAGTGATTTTACTAGCGGGAGCACAGATACGCAGTATTTT. Amino acid sequence: CATSDFTSGSTDTQYF.

V usage is TRBV12-3 or TRBV12-4 and J usage is TRBJ2-5, with D possibly TRBD2 on 5 matching bases. V lost 10 bases, J lost 1 base, and 16 bases lay in between. The CDR3 consists of 14 residues. DNA for the CDR3: TGTGCCACCTCTTTAAAGACTACCCAAGAGACCCAGTACTTC. It codes for CATSLKTTQETQYF.

The rearrangement uses TRBV2 and TRBJ2-3, with 11 bases lining up with TRBD1. CDR3 size: 14 residues. Germline trimming cut 8 bases from V and 4 bases from J; bases unmatched to any gene: 5. The germline CDR1 and CDR2 sequences are SNHLY and FYNNEI. The CDR3: CASQDRGLADTQYF. Written as DNA, the CDR3 is TGTGCCAGCCAGGACAGGGGGCTCGCAGATACGCAGTATTTT.

The chain couples TRBV7-9 to TRBJ1-5, with D perhaps TRBD1 (5 bases). Trimming removed 4 bases from V and 8 bases from J, with 15 bases in between. The germline V gene has CDR1 SEHNR and CDR2 FQNEAQ (reference sequence). CDR3 length equals 14 residues. The CDR3 coding sequence is TGTGCCAGCAGCTCAGCCCAGGGTAACAAGCCCCAGCATTTT. It encodes CASSSAQGNKPQHF.

This chain connects TRBV9 to TRBJ2-7; D may be TRBD2 (5 bases). This CDR3 has 13 amino acids. The V and J ends lost 5 bases and 3 bases respectively, with 12 bases between them. CDR1 is SGDLS and CDR2 is YYNGEE in the germline V gene. The CDR3 protein is CASSVEGHYEQYF. The CDR3 coding sequence is TGTGCCAGCAGTGTCGAGGGTCACTACGAGCAGTACTTC.

V usage is TRBV7-2 and J usage is TRBJ1-2; no definite D call. Germline CDR1 reads SGHTA; CDR2 reads FQGNSA. CDR3 length: 14 amino acids. Trimming left V 1 base short and J 4 bases short, with 10 bases between. The CDR3 sequence is CASSLGLEGYGYTF. For the CDR3, the DNA is TGTGCCAGCAGCTTAGGGTTGGAGGGCTATGGCTACACCTTC.

V is TRBV20-1 and J is TRBJ2-1; D is possibly TRBD2 (6 bases). The CDR3 totals 12 residues. Per the germline V gene, CDR1 is DFQATT and CDR2 is SNEGSKA (reference sequence). The germline V and J ends were trimmed by 5 bases and 8 bases, with 13 bases remaining between them. CDR3 DNA: TGCAGTGCTCCCATGGCGGGACATGAGCAGTTCTTC. Translated, it gives CSAPMAGHEQFF.

The chain has TRBV12-3 or TRBV12-4 and TRBJ2-5; no clear D gene. The CDR3 sequence is 14 residues long. Trimming took 3 bases from V and 7 from J, leaving 15 bases between them. The CDR3 coding sequence is TGTGCCAGCAGTTTCTTAGCTCCAGGTGGGACCCAGTACTTC. Its translation: CASSFLAPGGTQYF.

The rearrangement joins TRBV5-1 to TRBJ1-5; D might be TRBD1 (6 bases). Germline CDR1 reads SGHRS; CDR2 reads YFSETQ. This CDR3 comprises 16 residues. V lost 4 bases to trimming and J lost 1 base, with 15 bases between them. The CDR3 sequence: CASSPQGRESNQPQHF. DNA for the CDR3: TGCGCCAGCAGCCCTCAGGGGAGGGAAAGCAATCAGCCCCAGCATTTT.

This clonotype was detected a few times. The chain employs TRBV14 and TRBJ2-1; D is unclear. The V gene's germline CDR1 is SGHDN and CDR2 FVKESK. The CDR3 is 13 residues long. V dropped 0 bases and J dropped 9 bases, with 9 bases sitting between them. The chain's CDR3 is CASSQEDWGEQFF. The CDR3 DNA reads TGTGCCAGCAGCCAAGAAGATTGGGGTGAGCAGTTCTTC.

This chain joins TRBV5-1 and TRBJ2-3; 10 bases map to TRBD2. The junction had 7 bases not matched to a gene; V was cut back by 2 bases and J by 1 base. Germline loops: CDR1 SGHRS, CDR2 YFSETQ. There are 17 residues in the CDR3. The CDR3 reads CASSLLRTSGRTDTQYF. DNA of the CDR3: TGCGCCAGCAGCTTATTAAGGACTAGCGGTCGCACAGATACGCAGTATTTT.